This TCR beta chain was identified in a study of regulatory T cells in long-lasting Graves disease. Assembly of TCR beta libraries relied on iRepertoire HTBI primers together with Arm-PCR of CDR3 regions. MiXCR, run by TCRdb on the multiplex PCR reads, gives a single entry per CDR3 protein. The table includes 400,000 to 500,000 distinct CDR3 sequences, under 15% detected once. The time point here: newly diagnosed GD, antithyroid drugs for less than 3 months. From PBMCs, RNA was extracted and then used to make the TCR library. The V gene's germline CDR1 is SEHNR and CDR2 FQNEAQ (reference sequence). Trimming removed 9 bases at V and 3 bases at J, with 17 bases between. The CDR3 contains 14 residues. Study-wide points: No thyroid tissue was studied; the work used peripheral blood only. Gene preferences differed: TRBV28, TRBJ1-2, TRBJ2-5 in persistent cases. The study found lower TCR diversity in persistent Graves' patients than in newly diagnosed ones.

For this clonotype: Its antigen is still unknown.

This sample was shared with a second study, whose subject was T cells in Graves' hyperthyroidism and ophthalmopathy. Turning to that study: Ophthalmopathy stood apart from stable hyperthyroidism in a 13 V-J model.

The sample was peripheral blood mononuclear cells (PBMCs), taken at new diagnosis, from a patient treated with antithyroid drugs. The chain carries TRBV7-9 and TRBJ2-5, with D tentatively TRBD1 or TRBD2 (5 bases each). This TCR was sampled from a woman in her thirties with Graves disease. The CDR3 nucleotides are TGTGCCAGTCAGGACGCAGGGCGGGAAGAGACCCAGTACTTC. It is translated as CASQDAGREETQYF.